This passage covers 20 T cell receptor beta chains from one sample sequenced in a study of blood T cell repertoires in COVID-19. Using immunoSEQ multiplex PCR, the repertoire was profiled, and TCRdb retains in-frame clones only, with some absent. The sample lists a few hundred thousand clones, around four fifths seen once, with roughly 1.9% in the top ten. The sequencing sample was made of peripheral blood. The receptors stem from a man between 25 and 39 years old who had recovered from COVID-19.

The gene calls are TRBV2 and TRBJ2-7; TRBD2 matches 10 bases. The CDR3 runs 14 residues. Trimming cost V 4 bases and J 7 bases; bases outside gene matches: 7. Looked up from germline, CDR1 is SNHLY and CDR2 is FYNNEI. CDR3 amino acids: CASSASGGPFEQYF. The CDR3 nucleotides read TGTGCCAGCAGTGCTAGCGGGGGCCCTTTTGAGCAGTACTTC.

This clone was seen a few times. This chain uses TRBV19 with TRBJ1-2, with a possible D match to TRBD1 (5 bases). V was cut by 5 bases and J by 5 bases, with 12 bases left in between. The CDR3 contains 13 residues. Germline values: CDR1 LNHDA, CDR2 SQIVND (reference sequence). CDR3 protein: CASSVDSWYGYTF. DNA of the CDR3: TGTGCCAGTAGTGTCGACAGCTGGTATGGCTACACCTTC. The entire variable domain, with the rest obtained from reference TRBV19 and TRBJ1-2, is as follows: DGGITQSPKYLFRKEGQNVTLSCEQNLNHDAMYWYRQDPGQGLRLIYYSQIVNDFQKGDIAEGYSVSREKKESFPLTVTSAQKNPTAFYLCASSVDSWYGYTFGSGTRLTVV.

The chain has TRBV12-3 or TRBV12-4 and TRBJ2-1, with D uncertain. This CDR3 is 13 amino acids long. V was cut by 1 base and J by 9 bases, with 10 bases left in between. The CDR3 spells CASSLESGSEQFF. CDR3 bases: TGTGCCAGCAGTTTAGAGTCAGGTTCTGAGCAGTTCTTC.

This clone was picked up one time. The same CDR3 also results from other DNA sequences found in this sample. J is TRBJ1-5 and V is TRBV18, with D maybe TRBD1 (5 bases). Germline values: CDR1 KGHSH, CDR2 LQKENI. Deletions cut 3 bases from V and 1 base from J, with 7 bases between. The CDR3 contains 14 residues. DNA for the CDR3: TGTGCCAGCTCACCGGGACTGAGCAATCAGCCCCAGCATTTT. It codes for CASSPGLSNQPQHF.

The V gene is TRBV12-3 or TRBV12-4, the J gene TRBJ1-4, with D perhaps TRBD1 (5 bases). The CDR3 runs to 13 residues. Trimming removed 10 bases at V and 7 bases at J, with 16 bases between. CDR3 sequence: CATGGSLGEKLFF. CDR3 bases: TGTGCCACTGGGGGGAGTCTTGGTGAAAAACTGTTTTTT.

This sequence joins TRBV2 and TRBJ2-5; 13 nucleotides align to TRBD2. V lost 5 bases, J lost 0 bases, and 12 bases stayed unmatched. The CDR3 sequence is 19 residues long. Germline values: CDR1 SNHLY, CDR2 FYNNEI. CDR3 bases: TGTGCCAGCAGTAATACCGGGACTAGCGGGGCCATGTACCAAGAGACCCAGTACTTC. It is translated as CASSNTGTSGAMYQETQYF.

A few counts support this clone. This sequence joins TRBV6-2 or TRBV6-3 and TRBJ1-4, with no clear D. V dropped 5 bases and J dropped 0 bases, with 7 bases sitting between them. Looked up from germline, CDR1 is MNHEY and CDR2 is SVGEGT. The CDR3 length is 14 residues. As DNA, the CDR3 is TGTGCCAGCAGTGGAGGTGCAACTAATGAAAAACTGTTTTTT. Protein product: CASSGGATNEKLFF.

This chain connects TRBV7-9 to TRBJ2-3; 14 bases map to TRBD2. The CDR3 loop spans 16 amino acids. J lost 5 bases, V lost 5 bases, and 6 bases had no gene match. Germline loops: CDR1 SEHNR, CDR2 FQNEAQ (reference sequence). CDR3 residues: CASSPRLAGGVDTQYF. CDR3 nucleotide sequence: TGTGCCAGCAGCCCGAGACTAGCGGGGGGGGTAGATACGCAGTATTTT.

V and J are TRBV5-1 and TRBJ2-3; TRBD1 is a possible D gene (5 bases). This CDR3 has 14 residues. Germline lookup yields CDR1 SGHRS and CDR2 YFSETQ. V gave up 3 bases and J gave up 6 bases, with 14 bases separating them. CDR3 nucleotide sequence: TGCGCCAGCAGCTCGGACACCGGATCCGATACGCAGTATTTT. Encoded protein: CASSSDTGSDTQYF.

The chain combines TRBV5-6 with TRBJ1-2; D perhaps matches TRBD1 (5 bases). The CDR3 covers 14 residues. V dropped 4 bases and J dropped 5 bases, with 15 bases sitting between them. From germline, CDR1 is SGHDT and CDR2 YYEEEE. The CDR3 sequence is CASSPRGTDYGYTF. The CDR3 bases are TGTGCCAGCAGCCCCCGGGGGACGGATTATGGCTACACCTTC.

The rearrangement joins TRBV6-1 to TRBJ2-7; D is perhaps TRBD1 (7 bases). CDR1 is MNHNS, CDR2 SASEGT, per germline. Deletions cut 4 bases from V and 3 bases from J, with 22 bases between. The CDR3 extends over 17 amino acids. Here the CDR3 reads CASSAKGQHRGLYEQYF. CDR3 bases: TGTGCCAGCAGTGCAAAGGGACAACACAGGGGACTCTACGAGCAGTACTTC.

The genes are TRBV6-5 and TRBJ1-5, with TRBD1 identical over 8 bases. Germline V gene data show CDR1 as MNHEY and CDR2 as SVGAGI. V shed 7 bases, J shed 6 bases, and the junction held 8 bases outside the gene matches. CDR3 length equals 14 residues. CDR3: CASIGQGVIQPQHF. CDR3 coding DNA: TGTGCCAGCATAGGACAGGGTGTGATTCAGCCCCAGCATTTT.

In this sample, this clone turned up once. This sequence joins TRBV5-1 and TRBJ1-4; TRBD1 might be the D (5 bases). CDR1 is SGHRS, CDR2 YFSETQ, per germline. There are 16 residues in the CDR3. Trimming stripped 0 bases from V and 4 bases from J, with 13 bases between. The CDR3 loop is CASSLGQTDGNEKLFF. CDR3 sequence (DNA): TGCGCCAGCAGCTTGGGACAGACCGATGGTAATGAAAAACTGTTTTTT.

This chain links TRBV7-8 with TRBJ2-3; 9 nucleotides match TRBD1. The CDR3 has 16 residues. Germline trimming cut 3 bases from V and 2 bases from J; bases unmatched to any gene: 6. Germline V gives CDR1 SGHVS, CDR2 FQNEAQ. CDR3 DNA: TGTGCCAGCAGCTTGGGTGACAGGGGGAACACAGATACGCAGTATTTT. Amino acids: CASSLGDRGNTDTQYF.

In DNA, the CDR3 is TGTGCCAGTAGTATTTTTAGCGGGGGGGCTGGAAATGAGCAGTTCTTC. As protein: CASSIFSGGAGNEQFF. J is TRBJ2-1 and V is TRBV19; 11 bases map to TRBD2. The CDR3 extends over 16 amino acids. V trimming: 3 bases; J trimming: 7 bases; junction bases outside the gene matches: 8. In germline, CDR1 is LNHDA, CDR2 SQIVND (reference sequence).

The V and J genes are TRBV18 and TRBJ2-7; the D gene is possibly TRBD1 (5 bases). CDR1 and CDR2 from the germline V gene are KGHSH and LQKENI. With 2 bases removed from V and 4 bases from J, the gap between germline ends came to 9 bases. The CDR3 covers 13 residues. CDR3 sequence (DNA): TGTGCCAGCTCACCAGGGGCGCCTTACGAGCAGTACTTC. It translates to CASSPGAPYEQYF.

DNA for the CDR3: TGTGCCAGCAGTGCCGACAGGGAAGCTTTCTTT. Its protein product is CASSADREAFF. This chain joins TRBV28 and TRBJ1-1; D is perhaps TRBD1 (6 bases). Germline lookup yields CDR1 MDHEN and CDR2 SYDVKM. The V end was cut by 5 bases, the J end by 8 bases, with 9 bases between. There are 11 residues in the CDR3.

This rearrangement joins TRBV6-5 to TRBJ1-3, with 9 bases identical to TRBD1. This CDR3 comprises 15 residues. The V gene's germline CDR1 is MNHEY and CDR2 SVGAGI. V lost 6 bases and J lost 5; bases outside the gene matches: 8. This chain's CDR3 is CASSLGTGIRNTIYF. In DNA, the CDR3 is TGTGCCAGCAGCCTAGGGACAGGGATACGAAACACCATATATTTT.

V usage is TRBV4-1 and J usage is TRBJ1-2; TRBD1 agrees at 8 bases. The CDR3 is 16 residues long. Trimming at V came to 1 base and at J to 4 bases, leaving 8 bases not matched to a gene. Germline assignment: CDR1 MGHRA and CDR2 YSYEKL. CDR3 sequence: CASSQGADRASYGYTF. For the CDR3, the DNA is TGCGCCAGCAGCCAAGGGGCGGACAGGGCTAGCTATGGCTACACCTTC.

The rearrangement joins TRBV3-1 (or the pseudogene TRBV3-2) to TRBJ1-2; D remains unclear. The germline V and J ends were trimmed by 1 base and 0 bases, with 9 bases remaining between them. The CDR3 has 15 amino acids. From germline, CDR1 is LGHDT and CDR2 YNNKEL (reference sequence). The CDR3: CASSQGGGTNYGYTF. CDR3 sequence (DNA): TGTGCCAGCAGCCAAGGAGGTGGTACTAACTATGGCTACACCTTC.